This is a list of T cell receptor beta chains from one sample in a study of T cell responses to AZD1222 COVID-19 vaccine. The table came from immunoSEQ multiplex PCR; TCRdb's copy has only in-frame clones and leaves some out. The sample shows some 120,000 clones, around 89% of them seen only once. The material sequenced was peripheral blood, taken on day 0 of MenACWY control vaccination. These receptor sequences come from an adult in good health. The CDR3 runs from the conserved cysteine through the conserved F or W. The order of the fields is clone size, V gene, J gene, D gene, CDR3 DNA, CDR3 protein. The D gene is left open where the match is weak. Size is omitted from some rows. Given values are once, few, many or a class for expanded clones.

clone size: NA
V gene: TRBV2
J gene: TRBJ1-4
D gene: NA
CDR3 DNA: TGTGCCAGCACCGGGACACATAATGAAAAACTGTTTTTT
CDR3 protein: CASTGTHNEKLFF

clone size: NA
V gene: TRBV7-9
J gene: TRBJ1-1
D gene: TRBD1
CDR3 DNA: TGTGCCAGCAGCTTAGTCGTCGACAGGGCCGGGATCGAAGCTTTCTTT
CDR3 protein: CASSLVVDRAGIEAFF

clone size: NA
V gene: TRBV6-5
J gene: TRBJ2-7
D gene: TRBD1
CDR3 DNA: TGTGCCAGCCGAAAAACCGTGACAGGGGTTTACGAGCAGTACTTC
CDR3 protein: CASRKTVTGVYEQYF

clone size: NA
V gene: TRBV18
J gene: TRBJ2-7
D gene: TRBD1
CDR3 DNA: TGTGCCAGCTCAATTTACAGGGGGCCGCCATCCTACGAGCAGTACTTC
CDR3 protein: CASSIYRGPPSYEQYF

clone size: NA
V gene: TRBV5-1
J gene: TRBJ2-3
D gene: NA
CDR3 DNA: TGCGCCAGCAGCTACAACACAGATACGCAGTATTTT
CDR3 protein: CASSYNTDTQYF

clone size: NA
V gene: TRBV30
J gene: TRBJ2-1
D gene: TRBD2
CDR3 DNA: TGTGCCTGGAACCGACTAGCAACTGAGCAGTTCTTC
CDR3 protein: CAWNRLATEQFF

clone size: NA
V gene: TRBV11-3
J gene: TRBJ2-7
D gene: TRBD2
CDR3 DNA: TGTGCCAGCAGCTTAACAGGCTGGCTAGCGGGAGCCTTAAGCTCCTACGAGCAGTACTTC
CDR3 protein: CASSLTGWLAGALSSYEQYF

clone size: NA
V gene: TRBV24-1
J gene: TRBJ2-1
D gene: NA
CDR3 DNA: TGTGCCACAGCCGGGACTCCGCCCAATGAGCAGTTCTTC
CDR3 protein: CATAGTPPNEQFF

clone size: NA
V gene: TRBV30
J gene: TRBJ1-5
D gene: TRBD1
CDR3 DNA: TGTGCCTACGGACAGGGCAATCAGCCCCAGCATTTT
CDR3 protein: CAYGQGNQPQHF

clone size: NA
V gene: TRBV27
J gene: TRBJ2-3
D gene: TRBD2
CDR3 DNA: TGTGCCAGCAGTTTGGGACTAGCGGGATCCGATACGCAGTATTTT
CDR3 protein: CASSLGLAGSDTQYF

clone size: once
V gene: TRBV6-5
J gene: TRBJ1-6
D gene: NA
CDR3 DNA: TGTGCCAGCAGCCCCGGAGGTTGGAATTCACCCCTCCACTTT
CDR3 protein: CASSPGGWNSPLHF

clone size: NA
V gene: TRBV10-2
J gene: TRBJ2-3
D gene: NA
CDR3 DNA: TGCGCCAGCAGGCGGGCCCCTGATCCCACGCAGTATTTT
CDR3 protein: CASRRAPDPTQYF

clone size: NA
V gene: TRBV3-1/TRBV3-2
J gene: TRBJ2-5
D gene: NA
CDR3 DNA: TGTGCCAGCAGCCCCCGGGTAGGGAGGGAGACCCAGTACTTC
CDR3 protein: CASSPRVGRETQYF

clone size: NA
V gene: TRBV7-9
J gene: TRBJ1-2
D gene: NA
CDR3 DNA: TGTGCCAGCAGCTTAGGGGTCGATGTTACTTATGGCTACACCTTC
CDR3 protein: CASSLGVDVTYGYTF

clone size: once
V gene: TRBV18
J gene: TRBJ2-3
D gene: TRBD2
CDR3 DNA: TGTGCCAGCTCACCACTCGCGGGAGGGCCCTCTAGCACAGATACGCAGTATTTT
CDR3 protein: CASSPLAGGPSSTDTQYF

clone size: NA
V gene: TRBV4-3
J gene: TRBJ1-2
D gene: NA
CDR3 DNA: TGCGCCAGCAGCCAGGAAGTAAACTATGGCTACACCTTC
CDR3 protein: CASSQEVNYGYTF

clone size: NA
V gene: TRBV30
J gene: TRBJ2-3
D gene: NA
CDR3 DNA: TGTGCCTGGAGTCGACAGCTTCATGCTACAGATACGCAGTATTTT
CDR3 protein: CAWSRQLHATDTQYF

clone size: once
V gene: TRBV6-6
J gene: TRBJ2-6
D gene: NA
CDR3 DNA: TGTGCCAGCAAAATCACCTCTGGGGCCAACGTCCTGACTTTC
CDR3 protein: CASKITSGANVLTF

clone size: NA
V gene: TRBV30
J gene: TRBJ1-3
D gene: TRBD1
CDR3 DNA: TGTGCCTACACACCTCGGACAGGCATTAGCTCTGGAAACACCATATATTTT
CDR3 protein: CAYTPRTGISSGNTIYF

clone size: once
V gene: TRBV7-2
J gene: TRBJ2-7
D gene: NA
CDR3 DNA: TGTGCCAGCAGCTTTCTAGAACACGGCGAGCAGTACTTC
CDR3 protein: CASSFLEHGEQYF

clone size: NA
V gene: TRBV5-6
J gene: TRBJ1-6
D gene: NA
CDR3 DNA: TGTGCCAGCAGCCCCCGGACGGCCGCCCCCCCACCCCTCCACTTT
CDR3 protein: CASSPRTAAPPPLHF

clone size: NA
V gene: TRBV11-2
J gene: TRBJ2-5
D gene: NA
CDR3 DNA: TGTGCCAGCAGCTTAGTAGGTCGTACCACCGGCGAGACCCAGTACTTC
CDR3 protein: CASSLVGRTTGETQYF